What follows describes a single TCR beta chain. Cohort placement rested on clinical history that participants reported themselves. CDR3 length: 12 residues. Between the trimmed V and J ends, which lost 8 bases and 3 bases, there was a span of 11 bases. This table comes from immunoSEQ multiplex PCR, and its TCRdb copy is limited to in-frame clones, with some not included. Seen here are 300,000 to 400,000 clones, approximately 90% observed once, and the top ten hold around 0.91%. These data belong to a study of blood T cell repertoires in COVID-19. The TCR comes from a young woman with acute COVID-19. The sequencing input was PBMCs or T cells enriched from blood (not recorded which). The chain joins TRBV12-3 or TRBV12-4 to TRBJ2-7, with D unresolved. CDR3 DNA: TGTGCCAGCGCGGTGTTTGTCTACGAGCAGTACTTC. Translated, it gives CASAVFVYEQYF.